Listed below are T cell receptor beta chains from one sample, sequenced in a study of cytomegalovirus exposure and HLA in healthy donors. Only in-frame clones appear in the TCRdb table, and some are missing; sequencing was by immunoSEQ multiplex PCR. The sample carries 130,000 or so clones, more than 60% recorded once. The source material was PBMCs. The receptors come from a man under 40 in good health and CMV-seronegative. The CDR3 runs from the conserved cysteine through the conserved F or W. A D gene is named only where the DNA matches it firmly. Expanded clones get a size class; other rows say once, few or many, or leave the size out.

>NA|TRBJ2-5|TRBV6-1|NA
TGTGCCAGCAGCCAGCGGAGGGGTAGAGAGACCCAGTACTTC
CASSQRRGRETQYF
>TRBD2|TRBJ2-2|TRBV2|NA
TGTGCCAGCGGGACTAGCGGGAGGACGAGGACCGGGGAGCTGTTTTTT
CASGTSGRTRTGELFF
>TRBD1|TRBJ1-2|TRBV29-1|once
TGCAGCGTTGAAAGTCCCGGCCAGACAGGGAACCTCTTC
CSVESPGQTGNLF
>TRBD2|TRBJ2-7|TRBV19|NA
TGTGCCAGTAGTGGAGTAGCGGGAGGCCCCTACGAGCAGTACTTC
CASSGVAGGPYEQYF
>NA|TRBJ1-2|TRBV6-1|few
TGTGCCAGCAGTGAGGTGGGGCGGGGGGGCTACACCTTC
CASSEVGRGGYTF
>NA|TRBJ1-2|TRBV6-1|NA
TGTGCCAGCAGTGAACGGCCGGGATCCTATGGCTACACCTTC
CASSERPGSYGYTF
>TRBD2|TRBJ2-7|TRBV4-2|once
TGTGCCAGCAGCCAAGATCCTCGGACTAGCGACCCCTACGAGCAGTACTTC
CASSQDPRTSDPYEQYF
>NA|TRBJ1-5|TRBV6-4|NA
TGTGCCAGCAGTGAGGACTTTTTCGAGGGACAGCCCCAGCATTTT
CASSEDFFEGQPQHF
>NA|TRBJ2-3|TRBV28|NA
TGTGCCAGCAGGGAGGGGGCGGCTACGCAGTATTTT
CASREGAATQYF
>TRBD2|TRBJ2-7|TRBV4-1|NA
TGCGCCAGCAGCCAACCTACCTCAGGGAGGGCCCCCCCCGAGCAGTACTTC
CASSQPTSGRAPPEQYF
>NA|TRBJ1-1|TRBV9|NA
TGTGCCAGCAGCGTAGATCTCTGGGCAAATATGAACACTGAAGCTTTCTTT
CASSVDLWANMNTEAFF
>TRBD1|TRBJ1-5|TRBV18|NA
TGTGCCAGCTCAGCGGCGAAGGGGGCTCAGCCCCAGCATTTT
CASSAAKGAQPQHF
>TRBD1|TRBJ1-5|TRBV12-5|NA
TGTGCTAGTGGTTTGGGACAGGGGCAGCCCCAGCATTTT
CASGLGQGQPQHF
>NA|TRBJ2-2|TRBV14|NA
TGTGCCAGCAGCCACCTCGGGGTGAACACCGGGGAGCTGTTTTTT
CASSHLGVNTGELFF
>NA|TRBJ1-2|TRBV10-3|NA
TGTGCCATCAGTGGTGTGGGGCCGAGGGGCTACACCTTC
CAISGVGPRGYTF
>NA|TRBJ2-1|TRBV5-1|NA
TGCGCCAGCAGCTTGGCCGCGAGGATCTCCTACAATGAGCAGTTCTTC
CASSLAARISYNEQFF
>NA|TRBJ1-2|TRBV5-1|NA
TGCGCCAGCAGCTTGATTCGTCAGTCCGACTACACCTTC
CASSLIRQSDYTF
>TRBD1|TRBJ1-1|TRBV11-2|few
TGTGCCAGCAGCTTAGTTCAGGGGGCAAGCACTGAAGCTTTCTTT
CASSLVQGASTEAFF
>NA|TRBJ1-2|TRBV21-1|NA
TGTGCCAGCAGCAAAGGGGGTAAGCCCGTACAGGGACATGGCTACACCTTC
CASSKGGKPVQGHGYTF
>NA|TRBJ1-1|TRBV14|NA
TGTGCCAGCAGCCGTTGGATCCGGGACAAAAACACTGAAGCTTTCTTT
CASSRWIRDKNTEAFF
>TRBD1|TRBJ1-1|TRBV30|NA
TGTGCCCGTATGAAGCCGGGACAGAGGAACACTGAAGCTTTCTTT
CARMKPGQRNTEAFF
>TRBD1|TRBJ2-7|TRBV5-1|NA
TGCGCCAGCAGCTTGTTGATCGGACAGGGGACGTGGGAGCAGTACTTC
CASSLLIGQGTWEQYF
>NA|TRBJ1-1|TRBV19|NA
TGTGCCAGTAGTATTCTCGGCGACAGATACACTGAAGCTTTCTTT
CASSILGDRYTEAFF
>TRBD2|TRBJ2-4|TRBV7-9|once
TGTGCCAGCAGTCCCGGGGGGACCAAAAACATTCAGTACTTC
CASSPGGTKNIQYF
>TRBD1|TRBJ2-7|TRBV28|NA
TGTGCCAGCAGGGACAGGGGGCCGAGGGAGCAGTACTTC
CASRDRGPREQYF
>TRBD1|TRBJ2-7|TRBV25-1|NA
TGTGCCAGCAGTGACAGGGGGACGAGCCCTTACTACGAGCAGTACTTC
CASSDRGTSPYYEQYF
>TRBD1|TRBJ2-6|TRBV28|NA
TGTGCCACCCAAAACCCGGGACAGGGAATCTCTGGGGCCAACGTCCTGACTTTC
CATQNPGQGISGANVLTF
>NA|TRBJ2-7|TRBV5-1|NA
TGCGCCAGCAGCTTGGACGCGTCCAGGGAATACTACGAGCAGTACTTC
CASSLDASREYYEQYF
>TRBD2|TRBJ2-5|TRBV6-1|NA
TGTGCCAGCAGTGCCCAGCGACTAGCGGGAGGGCATCGGGAGACCCAGTACTTC
CASSAQRLAGGHRETQYF
>NA|TRBJ1-1|TRBV7-9|NA
TGTGCCAGCAGCTTAGTGAGGACAGACACTGAAGCTTTCTTT
CASSLVRTDTEAFF
>NA|TRBJ1-4|TRBV27|NA
TGTGCCAGCAGTTTCAGGAGGGGAGAGGAAAAACTGTTTTTT
CASSFRRGEEKLFF
>TRBD1|TRBJ1-6|TRBV5-6|NA
TGTGCCAGCAGCTTGAGGGGGACAGGGGGAAGGGATTCACCCCTCCACTTT
CASSLRGTGGRDSPLHF
>TRBD1|TRBJ1-2|TRBV11-2|NA
TGTGCCAGCAGCTGGTCCGGGACAGGGGCGCGCGACTATGGCTACACCTTC
CASSWSGTGARDYGYTF
>NA|TRBJ1-4|TRBV18|NA
TGTGCCAGCTCAGTAGAGACAGGCGCATACGAAAAACTGTTTTTT
CASSVETGAYEKLFF
>NA|TRBJ1-1|TRBV6-1|few
TGTGCCAGCAGTGAAGAGGAAGAGGGCCCTGAAGCTTTCTTT
CASSEEEEGPEAFF
>TRBD2|TRBJ2-5|TRBV2|NA
TGTGCCAGCAGTGAAGAGGGACTAGCTGGGGCGACCCAGTACTTC
CASSEEGLAGATQYF
>TRBD2|TRBJ2-3|TRBV13|NA
TGTGCCAGCAGCTTAGTAGCGGGGGGGCCGGGAGATACGCAGTATTTT
CASSLVAGGPGDTQYF
>NA|TRBJ2-7|TRBV30|NA
TGTGCCTGGAGTGTACTCAGGGAGCAGTACTTC
CAWSVLREQYF
>NA|TRBJ1-3|TRBV30|NA
TGTGCCTGGAGTCCAGGGGTCGGCGGAAACACCATATATTTT
CAWSPGVGGNTIYF
>NA|TRBJ1-5|TRBV4-1|few
TGCGCCAGCAGCCAAGCGAGGGGGAGACAGCCCCAGCATTTT
CASSQARGRQPQHF
>NA|TRBJ2-1|TRBV29-1|NA
TGCAGCGTTGAAGGCAGGGGATGGGGTGAGCAGTTCTTC
CSVEGRGWGEQFF
>TRBD1|TRBJ1-6|TRBV25-1|NA
TGTGCCAGCAGTAAGGGACAGGGAAACTATAATTCACCCCTCCACTTT
CASSKGQGNYNSPLHF
>TRBD1|TRBJ1-6|TRBV7-2|NA
TGTGCCAGCAGCTTAGAGGGACAGGCCCTCTTTTCACCCCTCCACTTT
CASSLEGQALFSPLHF
>TRBD1|TRBJ1-4|TRBV5-4|NA
TGTGCCAGCAGCTTGGAAGGCGGACAGGGGGCTAGGGAAAAACTGTTTTTT
CASSLEGGQGAREKLFF
>TRBD1|TRBJ1-1|TRBV6-5|once
TGTGCCAGCAGTTACTCTGGACAGGGGGCCGTAGCTTTCTTT
CASSYSGQGAVAFF
>TRBD1|TRBJ1-3|TRBV9|few
TGTGCCAGCAGCGCCCCAGGACAGGGTGGAAACACCATATATTTT
CASSAPGQGGNTIYF
>NA|TRBJ1-1|TRBV5-1|NA
TGCGCCAGCAAGAATACAGACGAGTTGAACACTGAAGCTTTCTTT
CASKNTDELNTEAFF
>TRBD2|TRBJ2-3|TRBV7-9|NA
TGTGCCAGCAGCTGGGGACTAGCGGGAGGGGTCACAGATACGCAGTATTTT
CASSWGLAGGVTDTQYF
>TRBD1|TRBJ1-1|TRBV4-1|NA
TGCGCCAGCAGCCAAGTTGGGCCGGGACAGGCGGGGGCGAACACTGAAGCTTTCTTT
CASSQVGPGQAGANTEAFF
>NA|TRBJ1-1|TRBV27|NA
TGTGCCAGCAGTTTCCTACGGGGGGCGGCTGAAGCTTTCTTT
CASSFLRGAAEAFF
>NA|TRBJ2-2|TRBV9|NA
TGTGCCAGCAGCGTAGTGCGGGGGGAGCTGTTTTTT
CASSVVRGELFF
>NA|TRBJ1-1|TRBV9|NA
TGTGCCAGCAGCGTCCTTGGGACGGAGGGGACTGAAGCTTTCTTT
CASSVLGTEGTEAFF
>TRBD1|TRBJ1-5|TRBV4-1|once
TGCGCCAGCAGCCCAGGGACAGGATATAGCAATCAGCCCCAGCATTTT
CASSPGTGYSNQPQHF
>TRBD1|TRBJ1-2|TRBV7-9|few
TGTGCCAGCAGCTCCCCCGGGACAGCTAACTATGGCTACACCTTC
CASSSPGTANYGYTF
>TRBD1|TRBJ2-7|TRBV14|NA
TGTGCCAGCAGCCAACGGACAGGGACGTACGAGCAGTACTTC
CASSQRTGTYEQYF
>NA|TRBJ2-7|TRBV9|NA
TGTGCCAGCAGCGTAGATGCCGTTCCGGGCTACGAGCAGTACTTC
CASSVDAVPGYEQYF
>NA|TRBJ2-3|TRBV2|NA
TGTGCCCATGGCCAGGGAAACACAGATACGCAGTATTTT
CAHGQGNTDTQYF
>TRBD2|TRBJ2-3|TRBV10-1|NA
TGCGCCAGCAGTGGATCAGCGGGAGAGGCAGATACGCAGTATTTT
CASSGSAGEADTQYF
>TRBD1|TRBJ2-7|TRBV7-9|NA
TGTGCCAGCAAAAAGGGGACAGGGGCTTCTAGGAAGTACTTC
CASKKGTGASRKYF
>TRBD2|TRBJ2-1|TRBV9|NA
TGTGCCAGCAGCGTGAGCGGGGGGAACTACAATGAGCAGTTCTTC
CASSVSGGNYNEQFF